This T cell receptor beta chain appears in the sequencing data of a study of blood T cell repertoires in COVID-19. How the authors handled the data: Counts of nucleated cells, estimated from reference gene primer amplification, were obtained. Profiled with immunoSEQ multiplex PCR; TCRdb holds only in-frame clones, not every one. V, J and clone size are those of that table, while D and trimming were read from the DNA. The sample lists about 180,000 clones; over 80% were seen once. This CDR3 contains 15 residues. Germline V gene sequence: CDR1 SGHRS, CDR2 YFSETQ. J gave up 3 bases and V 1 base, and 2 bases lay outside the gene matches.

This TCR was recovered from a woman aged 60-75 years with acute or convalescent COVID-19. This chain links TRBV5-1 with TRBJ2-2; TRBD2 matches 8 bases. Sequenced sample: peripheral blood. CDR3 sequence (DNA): TGCGCCAGCAGCTTGAACGGGGGGGACACCGGGGAGCTGTTTTTT. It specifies CASSLNGGDTGELFF.